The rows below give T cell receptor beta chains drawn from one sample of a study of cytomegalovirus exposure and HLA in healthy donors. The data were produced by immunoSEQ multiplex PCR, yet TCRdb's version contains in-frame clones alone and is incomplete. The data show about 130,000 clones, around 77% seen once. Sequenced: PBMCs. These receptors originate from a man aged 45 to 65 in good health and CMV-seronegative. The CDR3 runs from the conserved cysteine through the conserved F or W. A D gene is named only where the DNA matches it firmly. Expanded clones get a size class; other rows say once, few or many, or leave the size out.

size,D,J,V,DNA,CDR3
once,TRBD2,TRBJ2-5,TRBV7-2,TGTGCCAGCACAATTAGCGGGAGACGGGAGACCCAGTACTTC,CASTISGRRETQYF
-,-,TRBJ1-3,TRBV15,TGTGCCACCAGCAGGACAGGTGGGCACTCTGGAAACACCATATATTTT,CATSRTGGHSGNTIYF
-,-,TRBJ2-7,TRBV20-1,TGCAGTGCTAGAGGGAGCTACGAGCAGTACTTC,CSARGSYEQYF
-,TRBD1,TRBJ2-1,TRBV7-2,TGTGCCAGCAGCTCGCGTACAGGGGACCGAGACAATGAGCAGTTCTTC,CASSSRTGDRDNEQFF
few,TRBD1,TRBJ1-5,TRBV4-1,TGCGCCAGCAGCCTCACCGGGACAGGGTTTCAGCCCCAGCATTTT,CASSLTGTGFQPQHF
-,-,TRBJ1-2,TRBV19,TGTGCCAGTAGTATGTCAGACAATGGCTACACCTTC,CASSMSDNGYTF
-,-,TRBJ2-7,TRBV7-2,TGTGCCAGCAGCCCAACCCGGTCGGGGGTTCACGAGCAGTACTTC,CASSPTRSGVHEQYF
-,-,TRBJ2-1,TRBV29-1,TGCAGCGCCCGCCTTAGAGGACAGAGAAACAATGAGCAGTTCTTC,CSARLRGQRNNEQFF
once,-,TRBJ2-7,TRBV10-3,TGTGCCATCAAAGGCGGATCCTACGAGCAGTACTTC,CAIKGGSYEQYF
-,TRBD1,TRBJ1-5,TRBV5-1,TGCGCCAGCAGCTTGGGACAGGGCGATCAGCCCCAGCATTTT,CASSLGQGDQPQHF
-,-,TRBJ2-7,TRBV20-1,TGCAGTGCGTATACAGGGCGCGAGCAGTACTTC,CSAYTGREQYF
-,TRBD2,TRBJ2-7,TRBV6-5,TGTGCCAGCAGTTACCGCGGGGGGATGGTCAACGAGCAGTACTTC,CASSYRGGMVNEQYF
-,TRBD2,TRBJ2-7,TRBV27,TGTGCCAGCAGTTCTAGGACTAGCGGGAACTACGAGCAGTACTTC,CASSSRTSGNYEQYF
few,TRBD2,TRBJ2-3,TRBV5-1,TGCGCCAGCAGCTTGGCCCTAGCGGAACGGGATACGCAGTATTTT,CASSLALAERDTQYF
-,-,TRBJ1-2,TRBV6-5,TGTGCCAGCAGTTACGGGCTGAACTATGGCTACACCTTC,CASSYGLNYGYTF
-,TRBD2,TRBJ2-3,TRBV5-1,TGCGCCAGCAGCCCCGGACTAGCGAACACAGATACGCAGTATTTT,CASSPGLANTDTQYF
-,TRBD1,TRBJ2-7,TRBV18,TGTGCCAGCTCGCGCGAGACAGGGACCTACGAGCAGTACTTC,CASSRETGTYEQYF
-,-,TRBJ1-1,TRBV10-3,TGTGCCATCACCTCCAGGGCCGGTGAATTCCTGAACACTGAAGCTTTCTTT,CAITSRAGEFLNTEAFF
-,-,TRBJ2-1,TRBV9,TGTGCCAGCAGCGTAGCGGGATCCTACAATGAGCAGTTCTTC,CASSVAGSYNEQFF